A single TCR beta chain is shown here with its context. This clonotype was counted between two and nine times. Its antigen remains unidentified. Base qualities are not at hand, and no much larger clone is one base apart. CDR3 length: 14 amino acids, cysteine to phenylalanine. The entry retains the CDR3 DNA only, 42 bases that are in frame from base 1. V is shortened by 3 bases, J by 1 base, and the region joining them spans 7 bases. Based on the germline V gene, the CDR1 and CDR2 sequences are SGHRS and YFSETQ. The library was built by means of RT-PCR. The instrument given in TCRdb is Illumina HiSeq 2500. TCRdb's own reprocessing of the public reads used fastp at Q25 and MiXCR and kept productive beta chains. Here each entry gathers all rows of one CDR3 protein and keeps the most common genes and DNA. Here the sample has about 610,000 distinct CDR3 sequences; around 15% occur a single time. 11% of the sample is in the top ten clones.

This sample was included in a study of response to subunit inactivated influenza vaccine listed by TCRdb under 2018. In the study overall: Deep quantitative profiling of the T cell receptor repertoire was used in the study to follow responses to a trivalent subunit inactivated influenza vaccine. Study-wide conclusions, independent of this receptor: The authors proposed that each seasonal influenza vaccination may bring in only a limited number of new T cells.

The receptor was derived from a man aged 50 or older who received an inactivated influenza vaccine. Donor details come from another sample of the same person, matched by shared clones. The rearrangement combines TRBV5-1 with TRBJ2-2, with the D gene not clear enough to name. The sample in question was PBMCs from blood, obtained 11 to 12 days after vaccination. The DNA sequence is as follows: TGCGCCAGCAGCTCTATAGAGAACACCGGGGAGCTGTTTTTT. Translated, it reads CASSSIENTGELFF.